Listed below are T cell receptor beta chains from one sample, sequenced in a study of response to subunit inactivated influenza vaccine. MiXCR was run by TCRdb on the RT-PCR reads, yielding one entry per CDR3 protein. The sample records some 640,000 distinct CDR3 sequences, about 14% being singletons. The sequenced sample was PBMCs from blood, obtained around two weeks before vaccination. The origin of the receptors is a man in his fifties who received an inactivated influenza vaccine. Each CDR3 is given with its conserved first and last residue. Each record gives: J gene, D gene, clone size, V gene, CDR3 DNA, CDR3 protein. A D gene is named only where the DNA matches it firmly. Rows may omit the clone size; those that give it use once, few, many or a size class.

TRBJ2-4,NA,NA,TRBV12-3/TRBV12-4,TGTGCCAGCAGTCCTCCCTTGGGGAACATTCAGTACTTC,CASSPPLGNIQYF
TRBJ2-1,NA,NA,TRBV20-1,TGCAGTGCCCTCCTAGGGAATGAGCAGTTCTTC,CSALLGNEQFF
TRBJ2-2,NA,NA,TRBV20-1,TGCAGTGCTAGTGTTAGGGGCAAGGGCACCGGGGAGCTGTTTTTT,CSASVRGKGTGELFF
TRBJ1-2,NA,NA,TRBV5-1,TGCGCCAGCAGCGACGGGACAAGCCAAACGGGGGGCTACACCTTC,CASSDGTSQTGGYTF
TRBJ2-3,TRBD2,few,TRBV7-9,TGTGCCAGCAGCTTCACTAGCGGGGGGGCGACAGATACGCAGTATTTT,CASSFTSGGATDTQYF
TRBJ2-3,TRBD1,few,TRBV28,TGTGCCAGCAGTTTTCGGGCAGGGGGCAGAACAGATACGCAGTATTTT,CASSFRAGGRTDTQYF
TRBJ2-2,NA,many,TRBV4-2,TGTGCCAGCAGCCAAGATCGGTCATACACTGGGGAGCTGTTTTTT,CASSQDRSYTGELFF
TRBJ2-3,TRBD1,NA,TRBV10-1,TGCGCCAGCGCCGCGACAGGGTCGCACAGGGATACGCAGTATTTT,CASAATGSHRDTQYF
TRBJ2-2,NA,many,TRBV5-6,TGTGCCAGCAGCTTGTACCCCACCGGGGAGCTGTTTTTT,CASSLYPTGELFF
TRBJ2-1,TRBD1,NA,TRBV7-2,TGTGCCAGCAGCTTAGCCGGGACAGGGACGTACAATGAGCAGTTCTTC,CASSLAGTGTYNEQFF
TRBJ1-2,NA,many,TRBV9,TGTGCCAGCAGCACCAGGTTGGACAGAGGCTATGGCTACACCTTC,CASSTRLDRGYGYTF
TRBJ1-6,NA,NA,TRBV20-1,TGCAGTGCTAGAGAGTGGGGCAGGAGCTCCTATAATTCACCCCTCCACTTT,CSAREWGRSSYNSPLHF
TRBJ1-6,NA,few,TRBV28,TGTGCCAGCAGTCCACCCCCGGGGGGGGGGTTATATAATTCACCCCTCCACTTT,CASSPPPGGGLYNSPLHF
TRBJ2-7,NA,many,TRBV4-1,TGCGCCAGCAGCCTGACATCGCTCGCCAGGGATTCCTACGAGCAGTACTTC,CASSLTSLARDSYEQYF
TRBJ2-1,NA,few,TRBV5-6,TGTGCCAGCAGCTCCTCCCTACTGTACAATGAGCAGTTCTTC,CASSSSLLYNEQFF
TRBJ1-6,NA,NA,TRBV28,TGTGCCACCAGACAGTCGTATAATTCACCCCTCCACTTT,CATRQSYNSPLHF
TRBJ2-2,NA,few,TRBV7-8,TGTGCCAGCAGCCCGGACCCGAAAACCGGGGAGCTGTTTTTT,CASSPDPKTGELFF
TRBJ2-1,NA,NA,TRBV28,TGTGCCAGCAGCGGCTTATTGCAGTTCTTC,CASSGLLQFF
TRBJ2-5,NA,few,TRBV18,TGTGCCAGCTCGCCACGGGGGGCAGGAGAGACCCAGTACTTC,CASSPRGAGETQYF
TRBJ2-5,NA,NA,TRBV29-1,TGCAGCGTTCTACACCAAGAGACCCAGTACTTC,CSVLHQETQYF
TRBJ2-1,TRBD2,NA,TRBV7-3,TGTGCCAGCAGCTCCGGGACTAGCGGGAGGATTAATGAGCAGTTCTTC,CASSSGTSGRINEQFF
TRBJ1-1,NA,few,TRBV7-9,TGTGCCAGCAGCTTAGTGGGGGAAGAAGCTTTCTTT,CASSLVGEEAFF
TRBJ2-6,TRBD1,NA,TRBV6-2/TRBV6-3,TGTGCCAGCAGTTACACCCTAGGACAGGGGACGGCCACGGCCAACGTCCTGACTTTC,CASSYTLGQGTATANVLTF
TRBJ2-5,NA,NA,TRBV5-1,TGCGCCAGCAGCTTGGCGGCAGGGGCAAGAGAGACCCAGTACTTC,CASSLAAGARETQYF
TRBJ2-1,NA,NA,TRBV7-2,TGTGCCAGCAGCTTCTCGTCGGGACGACTAACGGCCAATGAGCAGTTCTTC,CASSFSSGRLTANEQFF
TRBJ2-1,TRBD1,NA,TRBV4-3,TGCGCCAGCAGCCAAGACCTCAGGGGGTACAATGAGCAGTTCTTC,CASSQDLRGYNEQFF
TRBJ2-7,NA,NA,TRBV7-9,TGTGCCAGCAGCCCAGCTACAGGGATCGGCGAGCAGTACTTC,CASSPATGIGEQYF
TRBJ1-1,NA,NA,TRBV6-1,TGTGCCAGCAATCGAGGGTCCACTGAAGCTTTCTTT,CASNRGSTEAFF
TRBJ1-1,NA,NA,TRBV20-1,TGCAGTGAGTACAGGCAGAACACTGAAGCTTTCTTT,CSEYRQNTEAFF